One and the same sample provided the 12 T cell receptor beta chains below, sequenced in a study of T cell repertoires in aging, cancer and after chemotherapy. A mixed TRB-A/B primer pool amplified rearranged TRB by multiplex touch-down PCR. One entry per CDR3 protein results from TCRdb running MiXCR on the multiplex PCR reads. Of thousands of distinct CDR3 sequences listed, about half were seen once; the top ten hold 3.5% to 4%. Peripheral blood genomic DNA, not sorted cells or RNA, was the template. Material for sequencing was blood. The receptors shown here come from a human donor with a solid tumor.

This chain joins TRBV28 and TRBJ2-7; 8 bases are shared with TRBD1. Germline loops: CDR1 MDHEN, CDR2 SYDVKM. This CDR3 has 13 amino acids. After removal of 5 bases from V and 7 bases from J, the junction contained 7 bases not matched to a gene. This chain's CDR3 is CASSPPQGGEQYF. DNA of the CDR3: TGTGCCAGCAGTCCCCCACAGGGGGGAGAGCAGTACTTC.

The genes are TRBV29-1 and TRBJ2-1; 10 positions match TRBD2. The CDR3 totals 12 residues. Germline V CDR1 and CDR2: SQVTM, ANQGSEA. The CDR3 DNA reads as TGCAGTACTAGCGGGGATTACAATGAGCAGTTCTTC. Protein product: CSTSGDYNEQFF.

V usage is TRBV7-2 and J usage is TRBJ1-1; D is ambiguous. The CDR3 totals 13 residues. Germline values: CDR1 SGHTA, CDR2 FQGNSA. With 2 bases removed from V and 5 bases from J, the gap between germline ends came to 9 bases. CDR3 in DNA: TGTGCCAGCAGCTTAAATAAAAGGACTGAAGCTTTCTTT. Amino acid sequence: CASSLNKRTEAFF. The full variable domain, its missing parts supplied by reference TRBV7-2 and TRBJ1-1, is GAGVSQSPSNKVTEKGKDVELRCDPISGHTALYWYRQSLGQGLEFLIYFQGNSAPDKSGLPSDRFSAERTGGSVSTLTIQRTQQEDSAVYLCASSLNKRTEAFFGQGTRLTVV.

This clonotype is a singleton in its sample. The germline gene is not matched at one end of the junction; a read error may be the cause. Here the CDR3 reads CASSQAEGGALDGYTF. The CDR3 nucleotides are TGCGCCAGCAGCCAAGCTGAGGGGGGCGCTTTGGATGGCTACACCTTC. The V gene is TRBV4-2, the J gene TRBJ1-2; possible D gene TRBD1, 6 bases. Germline values: CDR1 LGHNA, CDR2 YNFKEQ. CDR3 length: 16 residues.

The genes are TRBV11-2 and TRBJ1-6, with unresolved D. V lost 1 base, J lost 5 bases, and 15 bases lay in between. Germline values: CDR1 SGHAT, CDR2 FQNNGV. This CDR3 comprises 17 residues. In nucleotides, the CDR3 is TGTGCCAGCAGCTTAGTGGCAGGCCCGGAAAATAATTCACCCCTCCACTTT. It encodes CASSLVAGPENNSPLHF.

V gene TRBV19 combines with J gene TRBJ2-7; TRBD2 matches at 8 bases. Germline V gene lookup returns CDR1 LNHDA and CDR2 SQIVND (reference sequence). The CDR3 consists of 14 residues. The trim removed 9 bases at V and 0 bases at J, leaving 7 bases unmatched. The CDR3 region is CASRFSGASYEQYF. In DNA form, the CDR3 reads TGTGCCAGCAGGTTTAGCGGGGCCTCCTACGAGCAGTACTTC.

J is TRBJ1-3 and V is TRBV18; D is ambiguous. This CDR3 spans 14 amino acids. The V gene lost 3 bases and the J gene lost 4 bases, with 10 bases spanning the gap. In germline, CDR1 is KGHSH, CDR2 LQKENI. CDR3 sequence: CASSPLGPGNTIYF. In DNA, the CDR3 is TGTGCCAGCTCACCTTTAGGGCCAGGAAACACCATATATTTT.

This clonotype occurred a few times. V usage is TRBV6-5 and J usage is TRBJ1-5; no clear D. The V end was cut by 6 bases, the J end by 7 bases, with 13 bases between. CDR3 length equals 13 residues. CDR1 and CDR2 from the germline V gene are MNHEY and SVGAGI. CDR3 protein: CASSFGGNQPQHF. The CDR3 DNA reads as TGTGCCAGCAGCTTCGGAGGGAACCAGCCCCAGCATTTT.

The CDR3 DNA reads TGTGCCAGCAGCTTACAGGCCTATAGCAATCAGCCCCAGCATTTT. Amino acids: CASSLQAYSNQPQHF. V gene TRBV7-8 combines with J gene TRBJ1-5; D call uncertain. This CDR3 has 15 amino acids. The germline V gene encodes CDR1 SGHVS and CDR2 FQNEAQ. The V end lost 2 bases, the J end lost 0 bases, and 8 bases lay between the germline ends.

The chain couples TRBV6-6 to TRBJ1-2, with no clear D. The CDR3 extends over 13 amino acids. The germline CDR1 and CDR2 sequences are MNHNY and SVGAGI (reference sequence). V was clipped by 2 bases and J by 2 bases, with 6 bases between them. The CDR3 protein is CASSYASNYGYTF. Here the CDR3 DNA reads TGTGCCAGCAGTTACGCCTCAAACTATGGCTACACCTTC.

This clonotype appeared a single time. V is TRBV28 and J is TRBJ2-7, with 9 bases fitting TRBD2. Germline V CDR1 and CDR2: MDHEN, SYDVKM. This CDR3 contains 14 residues. J was trimmed by 4 bases and V by 2 bases; bases with no gene match: 3. CDR3: CASSLSGRRYEQYF. The CDR3, as DNA: TGTGCCAGCAGTTTAAGCGGGAGGCGGTACGAGCAGTACTTC. The entire variable domain, with the rest obtained from reference TRBV28 and TRBJ2-7, is as follows: DVKVTQSSRYLVKRTGEKVFLECVQDMDHENMFWYRQDPGLGLRLIYFSYDVKMKEKGDIPEGYSVSREKKERFSLILESASTNQTSMYLCASSLSGRRYEQYFGPGTRLTVT.

In DNA form, the CDR3 reads TGTGCCAGTAGCGCTTCAGGGCTGAACACTGAAGCTTTCTTT. It yields the protein CASSASGLNTEAFF. V usage is TRBV19 and J usage is TRBJ1-1; D is perhaps TRBD1 (5 bases). CDR1 LNHDA and CDR2 SQIVND come from the germline V gene (reference sequence). This CDR3 has 14 residues. Trimming left V 6 bases short and J 0 bases short, with 11 bases between.